Sequencing of this TCR beta chain was carried out in a study of PD-1 blockade in classical Hodgkin lymphoma. TCRdb's copy holds only in-frame clones and misses some; the assay was immunoSEQ multiplex PCR. The sample records roughly 16,000 clones, 75% to 90% being singletons. On this clone itself: The target antigen is unknown.

The sample's time point: newly diagnosed, previously untreated cHL patient sample. It was PBMCs in newly diagnosed, untreated classical Hodgkin lymphoma that served as comparison. Study results and caveats: Underlying causes for the observed repertoire differences were not defined, possibly disease activity or prior therapy. Newly diagnosed patients had baseline TCR diversity that was reportedly lower than that of healthy donors.

This receptor was taken from a human donor with classical Hodgkin lymphoma. Sequencing was done on a sample of peripheral blood mononuclear cells (PBMCs).

The CDR3 loop is CASSLREGTNYGYTF. The CDR3 bases are TGTGCCAGCAGCCTAAGGGAAGGGACTAACTATGGCTACACCTTC. J is TRBJ1-2 and V is TRBV7-3, with D unresolved. Germline V gene sequence: CDR1 SGHTA, CDR2 FQGTGA. V lost 5 bases, J lost 0 bases, and 13 bases lay in between. The CDR3 is 15 residues long. Full variable domain (missing parts from reference TRBV7-3 and TRBJ1-2): GAGVSQTPSNKVTEKGKYVELRCDPISGHTALYWYRQSLGQGPEFLIYFQGTGAADDSGLPNDRFFAVRPEGSVSTLKIQRTERGDSAVYLCASSLREGTNYGYTFGSGTRLTVV.